This T cell receptor beta chain was recovered during a study of blood T cells in healthy people across ages. Through a sample-barcoded 5' primer and a J-beta primer mix, a second PCR was run for roughly 7 to 11 cycles. TCRdb re-called the 5' RACE reads through MiXCR, storing one row per CDR3 protein. The sample has roughly 500,000 distinct CDR3 sequences, roughly 28% seen once; the top ten hold about a fifth. The V and J ends lost 0 bases and 0 bases respectively, with 15 bases between them. Germline values: CDR1 LGHNA, CDR2 YSLEER. This CDR3 is built from 18 residues. Sample: blood. The J gene is TRBJ2-1, the V gene TRBV4-3, with D tentatively TRBD2 (7 bases). This TCR derives from a woman aged 70-85 years in good health. CDR3 protein: CASSQDPGGPRSYNEQFF. CDR3 sequence (DNA): TGCGCCAGCAGCCAAGATCCGGGGGGCCCACGCTCCTACAATGAGCAGTTCTTC.